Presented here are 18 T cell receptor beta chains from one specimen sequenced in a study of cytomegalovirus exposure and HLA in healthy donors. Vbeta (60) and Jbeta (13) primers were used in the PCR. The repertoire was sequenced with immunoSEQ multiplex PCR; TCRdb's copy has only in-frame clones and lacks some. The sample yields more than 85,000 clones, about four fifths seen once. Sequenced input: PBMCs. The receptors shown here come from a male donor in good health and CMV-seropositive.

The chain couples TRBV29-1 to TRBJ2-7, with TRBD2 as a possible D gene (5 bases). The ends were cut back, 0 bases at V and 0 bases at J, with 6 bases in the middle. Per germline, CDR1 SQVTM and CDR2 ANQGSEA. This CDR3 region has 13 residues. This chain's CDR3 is CSVEDGGSYEQYF. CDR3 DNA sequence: TGCAGCGTTGAAGACGGAGGCTCCTACGAGCAGTACTTC.

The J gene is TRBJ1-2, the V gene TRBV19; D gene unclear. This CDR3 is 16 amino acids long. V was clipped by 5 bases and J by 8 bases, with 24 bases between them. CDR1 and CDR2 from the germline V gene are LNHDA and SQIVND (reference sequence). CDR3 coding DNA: TGTGCCAGTAGTCGCTCCTCTCGGGAGGGTACGGAAGGCTACACCTTC. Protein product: CASSRSSREGTEGYTF. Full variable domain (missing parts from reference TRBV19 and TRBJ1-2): DGGITQSPKYLFRKEGQNVTLSCEQNLNHDAMYWYRQDPGQGLRLIYYSQIVNDFQKGDIAEGYSVSREKKESFPLTVTSAQKNPTAFYLCASSRSSREGTEGYTFGSGTRLTVV.

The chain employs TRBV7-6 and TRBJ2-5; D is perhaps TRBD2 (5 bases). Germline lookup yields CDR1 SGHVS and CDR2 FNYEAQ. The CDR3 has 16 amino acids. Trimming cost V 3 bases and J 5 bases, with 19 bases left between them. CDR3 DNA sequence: TGTGCCAGCAGCTTCGGTCCGAGGGCTCTTCAGGAGACCCAGTACTTC. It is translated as CASSFGPRALQETQYF.

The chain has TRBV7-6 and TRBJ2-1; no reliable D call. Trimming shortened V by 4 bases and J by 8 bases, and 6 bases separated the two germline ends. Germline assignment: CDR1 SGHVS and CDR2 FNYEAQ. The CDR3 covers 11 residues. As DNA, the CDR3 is TGTGCCAGCAGCTCCCTCCATGAGCAGTTCTTC. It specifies CASSSLHEQFF.

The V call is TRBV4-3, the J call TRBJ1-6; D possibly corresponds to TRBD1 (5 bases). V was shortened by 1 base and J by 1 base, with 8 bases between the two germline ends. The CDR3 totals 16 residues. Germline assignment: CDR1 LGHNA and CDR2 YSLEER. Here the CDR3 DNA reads TGCGCCAGCAGCCAAGGGGGCCAGTCCTATAATTCACCCCTCCACTTT. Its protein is CASSQGGQSYNSPLHF.

CDR3 sequence: CASSLVASADTQYF. CDR3 nucleotide sequence: TGCGCCAGCAGCTTGGTAGCATCAGCAGATACGCAGTATTTT. This chain uses TRBV5-1 with TRBJ2-3; D is unclear. The V end lost 0 bases, the J end lost 4 bases, and 9 bases lay between the germline ends. CDR1 is SGHRS and CDR2 is YFSETQ in the germline V gene. The CDR3 consists of 14 residues.

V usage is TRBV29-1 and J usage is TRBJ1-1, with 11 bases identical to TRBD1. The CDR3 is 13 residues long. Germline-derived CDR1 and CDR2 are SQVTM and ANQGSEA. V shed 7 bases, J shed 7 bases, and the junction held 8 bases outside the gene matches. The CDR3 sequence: CSARTGGYGEAFF. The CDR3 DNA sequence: TGCAGCGCTCGGACAGGGGGCTATGGTGAAGCTTTCTTT.

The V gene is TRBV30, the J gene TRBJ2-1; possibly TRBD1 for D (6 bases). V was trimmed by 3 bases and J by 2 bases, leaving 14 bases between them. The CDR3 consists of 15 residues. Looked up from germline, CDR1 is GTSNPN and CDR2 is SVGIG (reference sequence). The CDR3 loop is CAWSGPDSAYNEQFF. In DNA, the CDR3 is TGTGCCTGGAGCGGGCCGGACAGCGCCTACAATGAGCAGTTCTTC. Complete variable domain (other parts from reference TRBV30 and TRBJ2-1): SQTIHQWPATLVQPVGSPLSLECTVEGTSNPNLYWYRQAAGRGLQLLFYSVGIGQISSEVPQNLSASRPQDRQFILSSKKLLLSDSGFYLCAWSGPDSAYNEQFFGPGTRLTVL.

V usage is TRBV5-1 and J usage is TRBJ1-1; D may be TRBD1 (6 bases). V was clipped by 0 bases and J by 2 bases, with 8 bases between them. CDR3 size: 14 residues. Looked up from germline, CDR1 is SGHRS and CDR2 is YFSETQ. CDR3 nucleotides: TGCGCCAGCAGCTTGGGGACAGTAAACACTGAAGCTTTCTTT. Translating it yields CASSLGTVNTEAFF. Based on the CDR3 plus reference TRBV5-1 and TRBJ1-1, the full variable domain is KAGVTQTPRYLIKTRGQQVTLSCSPISGHRSVSWYQQTPGQGLQFLFEYFSETQRNKGNFPGRFSGRQFSNSRSEMNVSTLELGDSALYLCASSLGTVNTEAFFGQGTRLTVV.

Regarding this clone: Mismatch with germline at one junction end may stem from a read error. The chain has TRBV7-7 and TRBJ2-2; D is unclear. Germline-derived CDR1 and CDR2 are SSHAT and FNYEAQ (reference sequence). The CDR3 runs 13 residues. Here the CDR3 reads CASSLGGTGELFF. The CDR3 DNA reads TGTGCTAGCAGCTTAGGCGGAACCGGGGAGCTGTTTTTT. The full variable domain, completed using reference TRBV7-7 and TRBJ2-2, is GAGVSQSPRYKVTKRGQDVTLRCDPISSHATLYWYQQALGQGPEFLTYFNYEAQPDKSGLPSDRFSAERPEGSISTLTIQRTEQRDSAMYRCASSLGGTGELFFGEGSRLTVL.

The CDR3 DNA reads as TGTGCCAGCAGGCGGGCGAGAGCAGAGACCCAGTACTTC. The encoded protein is CASRRARAETQYF. J is TRBJ2-5 and V is TRBV6-5, with a tentative D call TRBD2 (5 bases). CDR1 is MNHEY and CDR2 is SVGAGI in the germline V gene. Trimming removed 6 bases at V and 4 bases at J, with 12 bases between. There are 13 residues in the CDR3.

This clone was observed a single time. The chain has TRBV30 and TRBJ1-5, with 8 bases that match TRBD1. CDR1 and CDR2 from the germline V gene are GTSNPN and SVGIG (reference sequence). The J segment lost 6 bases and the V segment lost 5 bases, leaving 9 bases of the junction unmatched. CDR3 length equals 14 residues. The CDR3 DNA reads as TGTGCCTGGGGGGGTGGACAGGGAGGTCAGCCCCAGCATTTT. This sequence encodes CAWGGGQGGQPQHF.

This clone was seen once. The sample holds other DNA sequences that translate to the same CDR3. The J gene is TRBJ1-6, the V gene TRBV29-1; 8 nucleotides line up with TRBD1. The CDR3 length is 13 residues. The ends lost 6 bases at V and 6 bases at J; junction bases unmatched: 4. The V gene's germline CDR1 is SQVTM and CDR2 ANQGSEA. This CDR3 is CSVLDRVNSPLHF. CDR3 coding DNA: TGCAGCGTCCTGGACAGGGTTAATTCACCCCTCCACTTT.

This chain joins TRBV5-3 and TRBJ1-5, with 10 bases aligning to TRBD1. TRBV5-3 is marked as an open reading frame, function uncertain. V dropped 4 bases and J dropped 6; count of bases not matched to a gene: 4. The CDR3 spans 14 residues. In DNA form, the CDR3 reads TGTGCCAGAAGCCAAGACAGGGGGCCTCAGCCCCAGCATTTT. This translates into CARSQDRGPQPQHF.

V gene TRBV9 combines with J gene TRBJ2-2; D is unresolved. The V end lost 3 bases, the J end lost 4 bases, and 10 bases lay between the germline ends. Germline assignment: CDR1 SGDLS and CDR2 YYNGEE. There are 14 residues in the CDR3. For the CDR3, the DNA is TGTGCCAGCAGCGCCCGACTGAGCACCGGGGAGCTGTTTTTT. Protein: CASSARLSTGELFF.

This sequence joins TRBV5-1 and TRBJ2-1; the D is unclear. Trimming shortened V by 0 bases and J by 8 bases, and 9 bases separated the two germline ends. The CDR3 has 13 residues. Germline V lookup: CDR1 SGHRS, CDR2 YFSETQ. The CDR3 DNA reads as TGCGCCAGCAGCTTGGTCAGGATGGATGAGCAGTTCTTC. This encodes CASSLVRMDEQFF. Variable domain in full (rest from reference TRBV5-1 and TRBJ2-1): KAGVTQTPRYLIKTRGQQVTLSCSPISGHRSVSWYQQTPGQGLQFLFEYFSETQRNKGNFPGRFSGRQFSNSRSEMNVSTLELGDSALYLCASSLVRMDEQFFGPGTRLTVL.

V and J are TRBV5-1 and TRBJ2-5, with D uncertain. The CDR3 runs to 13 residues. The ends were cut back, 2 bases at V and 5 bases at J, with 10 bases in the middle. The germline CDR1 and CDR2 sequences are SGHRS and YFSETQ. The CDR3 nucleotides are TGCGCCAGCAGCTTTGTAAGCCACGAGACCCAGTACTTC. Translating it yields CASSFVSHETQYF.

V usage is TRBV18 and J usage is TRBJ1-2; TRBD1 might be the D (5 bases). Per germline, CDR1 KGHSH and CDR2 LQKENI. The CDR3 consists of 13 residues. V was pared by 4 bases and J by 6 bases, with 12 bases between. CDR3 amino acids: CASSRSGNDGYTF. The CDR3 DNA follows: TGTGCCAGCTCACGGTCAGGGAATGATGGCTACACCTTC.